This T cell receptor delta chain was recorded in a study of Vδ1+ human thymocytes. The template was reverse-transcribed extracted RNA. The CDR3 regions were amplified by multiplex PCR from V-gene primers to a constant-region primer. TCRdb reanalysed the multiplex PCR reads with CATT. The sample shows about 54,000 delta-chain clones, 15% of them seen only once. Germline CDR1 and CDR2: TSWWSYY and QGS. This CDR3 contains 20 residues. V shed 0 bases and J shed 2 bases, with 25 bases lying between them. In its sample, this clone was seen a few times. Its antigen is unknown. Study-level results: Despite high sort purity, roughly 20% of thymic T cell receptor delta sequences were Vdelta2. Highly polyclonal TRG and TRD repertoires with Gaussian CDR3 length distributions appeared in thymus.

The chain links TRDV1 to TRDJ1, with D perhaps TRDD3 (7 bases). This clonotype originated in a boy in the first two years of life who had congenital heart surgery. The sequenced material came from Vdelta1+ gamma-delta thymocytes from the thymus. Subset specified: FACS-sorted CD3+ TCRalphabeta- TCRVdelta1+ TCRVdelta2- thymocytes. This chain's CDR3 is CALGELVSDPTVLGTDKLIF. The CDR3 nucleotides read TGTGCTCTTGGGGAACTAGTATCAGATCCTACAGTACTGGGGACCGATAAACTCATCTTT.